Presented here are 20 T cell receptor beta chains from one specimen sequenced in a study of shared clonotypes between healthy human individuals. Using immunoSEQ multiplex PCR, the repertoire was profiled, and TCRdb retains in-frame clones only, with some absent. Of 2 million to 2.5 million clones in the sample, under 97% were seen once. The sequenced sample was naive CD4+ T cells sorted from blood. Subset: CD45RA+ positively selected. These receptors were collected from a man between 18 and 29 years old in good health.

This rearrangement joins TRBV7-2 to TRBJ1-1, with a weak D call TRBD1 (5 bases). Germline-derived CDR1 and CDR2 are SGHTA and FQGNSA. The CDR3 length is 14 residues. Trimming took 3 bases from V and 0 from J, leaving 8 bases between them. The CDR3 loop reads CASSFGTMNTEAFF. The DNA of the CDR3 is TGTGCCAGCAGCTTCGGGACGATGAACACTGAAGCTTTCTTT.

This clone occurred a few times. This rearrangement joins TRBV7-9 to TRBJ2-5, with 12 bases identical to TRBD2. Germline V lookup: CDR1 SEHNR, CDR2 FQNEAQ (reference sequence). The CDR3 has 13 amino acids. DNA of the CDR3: TGTGCTGAGACTAGCGGGAGTACAGAGACCCAGTACTTC. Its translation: CAETSGSTETQYF.

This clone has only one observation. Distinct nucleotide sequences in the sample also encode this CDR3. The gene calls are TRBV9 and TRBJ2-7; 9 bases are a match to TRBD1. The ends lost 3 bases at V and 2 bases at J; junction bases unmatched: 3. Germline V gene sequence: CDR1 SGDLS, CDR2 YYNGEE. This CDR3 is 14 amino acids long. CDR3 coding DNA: TGTGCCAGCAGCGCCGGGACAGGGCCCTACGAGCAGTACTTC. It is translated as CASSAGTGPYEQYF.

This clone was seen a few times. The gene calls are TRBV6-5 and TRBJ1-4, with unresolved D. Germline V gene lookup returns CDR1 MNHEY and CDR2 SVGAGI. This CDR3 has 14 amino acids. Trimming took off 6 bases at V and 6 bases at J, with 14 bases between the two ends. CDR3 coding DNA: TGTGCCAGCAGCCCTAATGTTGTACATGAAAAACTGTTTTTT. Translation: CASSPNVVHEKLFF.

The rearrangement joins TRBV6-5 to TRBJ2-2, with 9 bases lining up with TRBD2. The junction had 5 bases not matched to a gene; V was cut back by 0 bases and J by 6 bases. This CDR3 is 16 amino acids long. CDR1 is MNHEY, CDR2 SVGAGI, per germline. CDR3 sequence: CASSYSLAGRAGELFF. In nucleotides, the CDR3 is TGTGCCAGCAGTTACTCGCTAGCGGGGAGGGCCGGGGAGCTGTTTTTT.

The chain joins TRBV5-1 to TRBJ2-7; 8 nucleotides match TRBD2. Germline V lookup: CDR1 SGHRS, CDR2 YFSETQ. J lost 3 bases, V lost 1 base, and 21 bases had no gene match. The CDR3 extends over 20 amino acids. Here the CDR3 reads CASSLREQGALGLAHYEQYF. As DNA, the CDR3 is TGCGCCAGCAGCTTGAGGGAGCAGGGAGCACTCGGACTAGCACACTACGAGCAGTACTTC. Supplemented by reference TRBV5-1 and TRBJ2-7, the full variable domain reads KAGVTQTPRYLIKTRGQQVTLSCSPISGHRSVSWYQQTPGQGLQFLFEYFSETQRNKGNFPGRFSGRQFSNSRSEMNVSTLELGDSALYLCASSLREQGALGLAHYEQYFGPGTRLTVT.

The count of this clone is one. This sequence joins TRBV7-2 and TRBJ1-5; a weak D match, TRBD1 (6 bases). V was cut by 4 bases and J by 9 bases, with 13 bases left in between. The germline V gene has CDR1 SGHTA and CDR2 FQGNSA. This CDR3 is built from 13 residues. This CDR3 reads CASSWDTSGPQHF. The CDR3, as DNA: TGTGCCAGCAGCTGGGACACCTCGGGGCCCCAGCATTTT.

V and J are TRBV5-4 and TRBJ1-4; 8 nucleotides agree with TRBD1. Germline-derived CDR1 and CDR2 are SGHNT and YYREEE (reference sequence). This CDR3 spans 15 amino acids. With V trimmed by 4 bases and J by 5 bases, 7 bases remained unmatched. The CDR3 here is CASSADRARNEKLFF. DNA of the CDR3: TGTGCCAGCAGCGCGGACAGGGCTCGAAATGAAAAACTGTTTTTT.

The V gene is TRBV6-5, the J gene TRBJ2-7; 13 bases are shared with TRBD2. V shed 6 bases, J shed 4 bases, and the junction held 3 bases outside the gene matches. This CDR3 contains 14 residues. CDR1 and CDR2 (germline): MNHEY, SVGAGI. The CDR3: CASRTSGGWYEQYF. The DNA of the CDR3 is TGTGCCAGCAGGACTAGCGGGGGGTGGTACGAGCAGTACTTC.

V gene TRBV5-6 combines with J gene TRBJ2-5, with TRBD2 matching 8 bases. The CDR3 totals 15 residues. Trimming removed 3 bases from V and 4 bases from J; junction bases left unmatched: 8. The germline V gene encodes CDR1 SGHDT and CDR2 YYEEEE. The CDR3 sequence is CASSSLAGKRETQYF. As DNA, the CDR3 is TGTGCCAGCAGCTCTTTAGCGGGGAAGAGAGAGACCCAGTACTTC.

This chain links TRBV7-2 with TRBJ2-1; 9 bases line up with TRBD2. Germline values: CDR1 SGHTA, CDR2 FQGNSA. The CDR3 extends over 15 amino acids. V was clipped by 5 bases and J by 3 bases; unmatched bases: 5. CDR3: CASSMGTSNYNEQFF. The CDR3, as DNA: TGTGCCAGCAGCATGGGGACTAGCAACTACAATGAGCAGTTCTTC.

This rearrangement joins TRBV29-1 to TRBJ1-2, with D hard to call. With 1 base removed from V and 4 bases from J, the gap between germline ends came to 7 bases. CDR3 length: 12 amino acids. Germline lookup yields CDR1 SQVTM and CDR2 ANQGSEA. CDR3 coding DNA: TGCAGCGTTGAAGGCCAGACCTATGGCTACACCTTC. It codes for CSVEGQTYGYTF.

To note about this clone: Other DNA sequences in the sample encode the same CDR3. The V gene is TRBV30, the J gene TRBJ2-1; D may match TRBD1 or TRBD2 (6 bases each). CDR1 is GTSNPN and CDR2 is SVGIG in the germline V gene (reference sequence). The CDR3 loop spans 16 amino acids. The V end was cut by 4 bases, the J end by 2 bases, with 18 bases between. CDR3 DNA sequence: TGTGCCTGGACCAAAAGAGGAGGGGGGCCCTACAATGAGCAGTTCTTC. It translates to CAWTKRGGGPYNEQFF. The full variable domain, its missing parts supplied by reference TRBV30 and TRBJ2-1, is SQTIHQWPATLVQPVGSPLSLECTVEGTSNPNLYWYRQAAGRGLQLLFYSVGIGQISSEVPQNLSASRPQDRQFILSSKKLLLSDSGFYLCAWTKRGGGPYNEQFFGPGTRLTVL.

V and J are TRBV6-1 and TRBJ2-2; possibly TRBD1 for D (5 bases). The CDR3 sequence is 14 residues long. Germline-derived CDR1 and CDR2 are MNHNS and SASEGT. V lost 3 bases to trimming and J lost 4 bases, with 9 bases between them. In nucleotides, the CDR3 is TGTGCCAGCAGTGACTCAGGGTCCACCGGGGAGCTGTTTTTT. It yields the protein CASSDSGSTGELFF.

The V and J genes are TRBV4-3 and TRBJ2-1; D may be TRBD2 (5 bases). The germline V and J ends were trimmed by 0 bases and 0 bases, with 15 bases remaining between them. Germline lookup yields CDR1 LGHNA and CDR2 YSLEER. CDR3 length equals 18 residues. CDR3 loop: CASSQDVHAGASYNEQFF. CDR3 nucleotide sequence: TGCGCCAGCAGCCAAGATGTTCACGCGGGCGCCTCCTACAATGAGCAGTTCTTC.

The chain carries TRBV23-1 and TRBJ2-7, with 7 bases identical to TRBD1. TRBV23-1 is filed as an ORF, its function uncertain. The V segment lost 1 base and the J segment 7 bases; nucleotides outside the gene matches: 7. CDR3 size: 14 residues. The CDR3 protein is CASSQLETGPEQYF. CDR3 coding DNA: TGCGCCAGCAGTCAATTAGAGACAGGGCCTGAGCAGTACTTC.

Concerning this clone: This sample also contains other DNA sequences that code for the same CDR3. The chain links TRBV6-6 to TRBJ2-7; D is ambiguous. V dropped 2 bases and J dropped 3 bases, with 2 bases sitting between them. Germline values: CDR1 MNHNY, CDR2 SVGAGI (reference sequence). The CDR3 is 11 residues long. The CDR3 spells CASSYRYEQYF. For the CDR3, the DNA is TGTGCCAGCAGTTACCGCTACGAGCAGTACTTC.

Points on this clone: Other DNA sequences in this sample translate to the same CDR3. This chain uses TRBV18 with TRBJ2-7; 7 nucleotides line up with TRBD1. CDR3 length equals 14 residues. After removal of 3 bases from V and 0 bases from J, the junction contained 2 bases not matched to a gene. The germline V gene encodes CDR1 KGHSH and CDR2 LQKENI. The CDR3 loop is CASSPNRGSYEQYF. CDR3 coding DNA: TGTGCCAGCTCACCCAACAGGGGCTCCTACGAGCAGTACTTC.

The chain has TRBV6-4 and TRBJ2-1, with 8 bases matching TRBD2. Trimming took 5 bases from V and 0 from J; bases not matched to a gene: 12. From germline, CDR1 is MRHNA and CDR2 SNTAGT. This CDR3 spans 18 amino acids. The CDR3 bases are TGTGCCAGCAGTCGTGGGCTAGCGGGTACTGTCTCCTACAATGAGCAGTTCTTC. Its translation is CASSRGLAGTVSYNEQFF.

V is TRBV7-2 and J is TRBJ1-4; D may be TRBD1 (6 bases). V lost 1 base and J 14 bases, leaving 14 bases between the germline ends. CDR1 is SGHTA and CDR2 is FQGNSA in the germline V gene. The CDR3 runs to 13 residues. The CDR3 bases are TGTGCCAGCAGCTTAGTCTTTGGGGGCGCCCTGTTTTTT. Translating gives CASSLVFGGALFF. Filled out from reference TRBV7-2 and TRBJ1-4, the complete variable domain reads GAGVSQSPSNKVTEKGKDVELRCDPISGHTALYWYRQSLGQGLEFLIYFQGNSAPDKSGLPSDRFSAERTGGSVSTLTIQRTQQEDSAVYLCASSLVFGGALFFGSGTQLSVL.